These 9 T cell receptor beta chains were all obtained from the same sample, sequenced in a study of T cells expressing NK-cell markers. TCRdb reprocessed the 5' RACE reads and keeps a single row for each CDR3 protein, giving no DNA. Recorded here are about 170,000 distinct CDR3 sequences; the top ten clones represent over 20%. Sequencing used blood T cells: a sorted CD56 or NKG2C T cell subset, CD4+ or CD8+ T cells, or bulk PBMC T cells (not recorded which). The receptors were gathered from a man aged 18-70 years in good health.

The chain carries TRBV27 and TRBJ2-1. Germline-derived CDR1 and CDR2 are MNHEY and SMNVEV (reference sequence). The CDR3 covers 17 residues. This chain's CDR3 is CASSRGVSGGSYNEQFF.

The gene calls are TRBV6-1 and TRBJ1-5. This CDR3 is 15 amino acids long. CDR1 and CDR2 from the germline V gene are MNHNS and SASEGT. The CDR3 reads CASSEWRVSNQPQHF.

The chain is built from TRBV15 and TRBJ1-2; the D call from TCRdb, TRBD1, cannot be confirmed without DNA. The CDR3 spans 15 residues. Germline V lookup: CDR1 LNHNV, CDR2 YYDKDF (reference sequence). CDR3 loop: CATNEYRRPGYGYTF.

This rearrangement joins TRBV18 to TRBJ1-2; as DNA is missing, the TRBD1 call by TCRdb cannot be tested. Germline CDR1 is KGHSH and CDR2 is LQKENI. This CDR3 contains 16 residues. The CDR3 loop is CASSPTGTGANYGYTF.

This rearrangement joins TRBV27 to TRBJ2-2; as DNA is missing, the TRBD2 call by TCRdb cannot be tested. CDR1 MNHEY and CDR2 SMNVEV come from the germline V gene (reference sequence). The CDR3 is made up of 16 amino acids. CDR3 sequence reads: CASSFLRGGGTGELFF.

The rearrangement uses TRBV6-5 and TRBJ1-1. This CDR3 is built from 12 residues. Looked up from germline, CDR1 is MNHEY and CDR2 is SVGAGI. CDR3: CASSYPVSDAFF.

Here the CDR3 reads CASSLGLRETSGVWEETQYF. The V call is TRBV12-3 or TRBV12-4, the J call TRBJ2-5; TCRdb gives TRBD2 as the D gene, but with no DNA this cannot be confirmed. CDR3 length: 20 residues.

The genes are TRBV9 and TRBJ2-3; TCRdb's D gene call, TRBD1, goes unchecked for lack of DNA. The CDR3 runs 15 residues. CDR1 and CDR2 from the germline V gene are SGDLS and YYNGEE. CDR3: CASSRSGGNTDTQYF.

CDR3 sequence reads: CASSLGSSPLHF. V usage is TRBV7-9 and J usage is TRBJ1-6. Germline CDR1 and CDR2: SEHNR and FQNEAQ (reference sequence). This CDR3 is built from 12 residues.